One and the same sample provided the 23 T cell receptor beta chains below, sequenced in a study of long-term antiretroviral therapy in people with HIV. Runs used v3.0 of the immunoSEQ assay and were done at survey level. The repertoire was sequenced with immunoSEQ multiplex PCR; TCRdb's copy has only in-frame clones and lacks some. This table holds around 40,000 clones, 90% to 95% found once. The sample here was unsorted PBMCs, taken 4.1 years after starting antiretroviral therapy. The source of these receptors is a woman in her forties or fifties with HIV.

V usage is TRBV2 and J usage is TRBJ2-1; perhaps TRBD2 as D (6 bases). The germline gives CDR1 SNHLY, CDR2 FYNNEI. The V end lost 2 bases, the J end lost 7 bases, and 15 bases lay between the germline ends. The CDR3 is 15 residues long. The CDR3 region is CASSEWGLPQNEQFF. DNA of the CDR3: TGTGCCAGCAGTGAATGGGGACTCCCCCAGAATGAGCAGTTCTTC.

The CDR3 nucleotides read TGTGCCAGCAGCTGGACTAGCGGGCCTAATGAGCAGTTCTTC. It is translated as CASSWTSGPNEQFF. The V and J genes are TRBV11-2 and TRBJ2-1; 11 bases map to TRBD2. Germline loops: CDR1 SGHAT, CDR2 FQNNGV. The CDR3 runs to 14 residues. V dropped 4 bases and J dropped 7; count of bases not matched to a gene: 3.

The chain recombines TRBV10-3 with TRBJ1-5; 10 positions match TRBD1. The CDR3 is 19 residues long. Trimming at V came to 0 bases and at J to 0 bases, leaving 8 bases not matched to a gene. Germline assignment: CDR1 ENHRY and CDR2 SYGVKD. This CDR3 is CAISESIGTGVPSNQPQHF. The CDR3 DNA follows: TGTGCCATCAGTGAGTCGATTGGGACAGGGGTCCCTAGCAATCAGCCCCAGCATTTT.

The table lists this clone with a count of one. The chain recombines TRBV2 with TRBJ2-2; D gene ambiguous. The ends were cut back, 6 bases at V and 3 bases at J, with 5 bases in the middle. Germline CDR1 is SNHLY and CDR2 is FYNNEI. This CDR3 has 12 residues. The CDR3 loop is CASRRDTGELFF. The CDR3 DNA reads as TGTGCCAGCAGAAGGGACACCGGGGAGCTGTTTTTT.

CDR3 sequence: CASSEGGDTEAFF. The CDR3 DNA is TGTGCCAGCTCCGAGGGTGGGGACACTGAAGCTTTCTTT. The chain recombines TRBV2 with TRBJ1-1; D is uncertain. The V and J ends lost 8 bases and 3 bases respectively, with 13 bases between them. This CDR3 comprises 13 residues. Germline V gene lookup returns CDR1 SNHLY and CDR2 FYNNEI.

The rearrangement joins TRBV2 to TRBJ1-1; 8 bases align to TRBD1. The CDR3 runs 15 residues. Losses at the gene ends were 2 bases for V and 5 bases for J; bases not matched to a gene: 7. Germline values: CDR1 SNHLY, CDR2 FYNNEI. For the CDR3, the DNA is TGTGCCAGCAGTGAATATGTCCAGGGGGCTACTGAAGCTTTCTTT. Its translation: CASSEYVQGATEAFF.

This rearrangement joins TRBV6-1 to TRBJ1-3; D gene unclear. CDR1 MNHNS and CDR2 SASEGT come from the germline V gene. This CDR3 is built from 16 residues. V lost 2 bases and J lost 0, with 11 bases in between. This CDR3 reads CASSEQGHASGNTIYF. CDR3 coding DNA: TGTGCCAGCAGTGAACAAGGTCACGCCTCTGGAAACACCATATATTTT.

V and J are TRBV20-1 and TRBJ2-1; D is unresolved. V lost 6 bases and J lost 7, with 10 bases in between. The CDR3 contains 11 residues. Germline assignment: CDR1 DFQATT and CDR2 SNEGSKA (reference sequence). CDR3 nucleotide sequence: TGCAGTGCAAGAAGGGTAAATGAGCAGTTCTTC. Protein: CSARRVNEQFF.

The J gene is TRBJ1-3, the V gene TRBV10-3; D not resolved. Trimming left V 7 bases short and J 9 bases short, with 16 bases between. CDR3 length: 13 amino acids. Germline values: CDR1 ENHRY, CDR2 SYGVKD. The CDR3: CAITRDPRSTIYF. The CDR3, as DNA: TGTGCCATCACCCGGGATCCCAGGAGCACCATATATTTT.

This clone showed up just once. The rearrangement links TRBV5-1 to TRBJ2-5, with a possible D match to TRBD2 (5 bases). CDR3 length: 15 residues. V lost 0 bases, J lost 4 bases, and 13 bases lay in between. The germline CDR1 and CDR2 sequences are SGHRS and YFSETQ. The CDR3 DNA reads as TGCGCCAGCAGCTTGGCCCTAGCTTCGGCAGAGACCCAGTACTTC. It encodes CASSLALASAETQYF.

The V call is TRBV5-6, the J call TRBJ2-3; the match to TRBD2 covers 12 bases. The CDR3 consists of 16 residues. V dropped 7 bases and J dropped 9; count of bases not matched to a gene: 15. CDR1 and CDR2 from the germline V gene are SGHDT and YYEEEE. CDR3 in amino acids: CASAPRLAGALDTQYF. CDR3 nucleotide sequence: TGTGCCAGCGCGCCCAGACTAGCGGGGGCCTTAGACACGCAGTATTTT.

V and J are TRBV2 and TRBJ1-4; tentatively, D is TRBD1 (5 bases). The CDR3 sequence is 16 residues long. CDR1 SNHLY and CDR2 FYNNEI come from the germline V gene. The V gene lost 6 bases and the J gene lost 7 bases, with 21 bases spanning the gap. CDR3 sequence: CASRSGLAGQAEKLFF. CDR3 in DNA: TGTGCCAGCAGGTCCGGGTTGGCAGGGCAAGCTGAAAAACTGTTTTTT.

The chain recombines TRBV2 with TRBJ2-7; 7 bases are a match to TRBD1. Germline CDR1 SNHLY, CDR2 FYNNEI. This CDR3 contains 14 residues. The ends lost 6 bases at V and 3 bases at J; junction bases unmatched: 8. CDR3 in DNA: TGTGCCAGCAGCGCAGGGGGTTCGGGCTACGAGCAGTACTTC. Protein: CASSAGGSGYEQYF.

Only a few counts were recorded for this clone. CDR3 amino acids: CASSLGPFSNQPQHF. The CDR3 DNA sequence: TGTGCCAGCAGCTTAGGCCCGTTTAGCAATCAGCCCCAGCATTTT. V gene TRBV7-6 combines with J gene TRBJ1-5; D gene unclear. Germline assignment: CDR1 SGHVS and CDR2 FNYEAQ. The germline V and J ends were trimmed by 1 base and 0 bases, with 7 bases remaining between them. The CDR3 spans 15 residues.

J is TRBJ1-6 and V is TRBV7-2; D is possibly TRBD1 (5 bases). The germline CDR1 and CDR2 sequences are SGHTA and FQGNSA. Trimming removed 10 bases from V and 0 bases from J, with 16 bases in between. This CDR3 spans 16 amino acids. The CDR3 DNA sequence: TGTGCCACCCCGGGGGGGAAAAGCTCCTATAATTCACCCCTCCACTTT. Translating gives CATPGGKSSYNSPLHF. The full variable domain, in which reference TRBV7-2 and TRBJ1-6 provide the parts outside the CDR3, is GAGVSQSPSNKVTEKGKDVELRCDPISGHTALYWYRQSLGQGLEFLIYFQGNSAPDKSGLPSDRFSAERTGGSVSTLTIQRTQQEDSAVYLCATPGGKSSYNSPLHFGNGTRLTVT.

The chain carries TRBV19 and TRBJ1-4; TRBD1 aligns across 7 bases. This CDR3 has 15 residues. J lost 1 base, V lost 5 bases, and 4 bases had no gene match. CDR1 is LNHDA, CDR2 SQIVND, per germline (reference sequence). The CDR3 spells CASSSYRGTNEKLFF. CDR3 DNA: TGTGCCAGTAGTTCCTACAGGGGAACTAATGAAAAACTGTTTTTT.

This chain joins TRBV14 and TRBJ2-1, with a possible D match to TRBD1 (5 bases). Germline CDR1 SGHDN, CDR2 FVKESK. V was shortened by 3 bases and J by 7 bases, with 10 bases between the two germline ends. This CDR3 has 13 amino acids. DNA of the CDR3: TGTGCCAGCAGCCAGTTTCAGGGAAATGAGCAGTTCTTC. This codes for CASSQFQGNEQFF.

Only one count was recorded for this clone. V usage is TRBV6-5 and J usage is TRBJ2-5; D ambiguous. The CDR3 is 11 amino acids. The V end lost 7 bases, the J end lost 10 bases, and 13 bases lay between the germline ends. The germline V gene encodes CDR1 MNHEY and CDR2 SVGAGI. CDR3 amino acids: CASIWLGVQYF. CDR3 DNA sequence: TGTGCCAGCATCTGGCTCGGAGTCCAGTACTTC.

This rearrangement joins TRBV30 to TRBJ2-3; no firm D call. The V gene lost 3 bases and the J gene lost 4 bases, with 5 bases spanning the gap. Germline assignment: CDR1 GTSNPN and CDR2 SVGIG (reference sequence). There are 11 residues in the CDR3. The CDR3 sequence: CAWSTADTQYF. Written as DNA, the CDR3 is TGTGCCTGGAGCACCGCAGATACGCAGTATTTT.

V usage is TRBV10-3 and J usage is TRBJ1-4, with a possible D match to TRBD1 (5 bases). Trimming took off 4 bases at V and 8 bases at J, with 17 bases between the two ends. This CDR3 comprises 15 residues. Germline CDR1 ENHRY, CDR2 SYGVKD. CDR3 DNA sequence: TGTGCCATCAGTGCGGGACTTCGAGACGACGAAAAACTGTTTTTT. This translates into CAISAGLRDDEKLFF.

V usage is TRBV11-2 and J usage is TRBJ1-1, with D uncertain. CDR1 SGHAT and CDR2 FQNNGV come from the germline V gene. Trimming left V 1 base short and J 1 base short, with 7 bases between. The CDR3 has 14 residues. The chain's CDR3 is CASSLGRTNTEAFF. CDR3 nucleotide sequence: TGTGCCAGCAGCTTAGGCAGGACGAACACTGAAGCTTTCTTT.

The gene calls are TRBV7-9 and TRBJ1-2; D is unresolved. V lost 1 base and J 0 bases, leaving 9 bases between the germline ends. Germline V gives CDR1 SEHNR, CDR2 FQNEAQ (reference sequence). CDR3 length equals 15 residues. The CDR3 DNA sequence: TGTGCCAGCAGCTTAGTTCCGAAAGCTAACTATGGCTACACCTTC. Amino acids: CASSLVPKANYGYTF.

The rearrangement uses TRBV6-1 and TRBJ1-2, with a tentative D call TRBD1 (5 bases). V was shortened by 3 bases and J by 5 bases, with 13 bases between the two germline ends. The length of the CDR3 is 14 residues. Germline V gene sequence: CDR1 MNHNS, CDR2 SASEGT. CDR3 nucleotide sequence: TGTGCCAGCAGTGACGACCGCAGGGAGTATGGCTACACCTTC. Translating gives CASSDDRREYGYTF.